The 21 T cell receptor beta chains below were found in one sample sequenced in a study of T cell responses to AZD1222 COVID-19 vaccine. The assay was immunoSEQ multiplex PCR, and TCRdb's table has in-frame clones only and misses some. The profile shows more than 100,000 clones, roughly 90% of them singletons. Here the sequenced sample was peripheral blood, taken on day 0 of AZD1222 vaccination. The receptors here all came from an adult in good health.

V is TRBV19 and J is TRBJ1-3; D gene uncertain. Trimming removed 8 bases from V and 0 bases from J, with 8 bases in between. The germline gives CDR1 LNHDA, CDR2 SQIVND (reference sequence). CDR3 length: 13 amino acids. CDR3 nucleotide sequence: TGTGCCAGTGGAGGCTTCTCTGGAAACACCATATATTTT. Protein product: CASGGFSGNTIYF.

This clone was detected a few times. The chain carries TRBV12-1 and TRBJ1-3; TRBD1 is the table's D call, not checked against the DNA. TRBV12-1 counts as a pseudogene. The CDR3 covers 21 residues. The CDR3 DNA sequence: TGTGCCAGCAGCCTAGGCCGTAACAGGGTTAGAAGAACGAGCTCTGGAAACACCATATATTTT. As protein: CASSLGRNRVRRTSSGNTIYF.

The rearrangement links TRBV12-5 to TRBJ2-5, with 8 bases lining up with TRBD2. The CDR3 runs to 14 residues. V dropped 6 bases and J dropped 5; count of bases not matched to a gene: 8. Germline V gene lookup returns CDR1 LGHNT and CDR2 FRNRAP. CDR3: CASGRGGKFETQYF. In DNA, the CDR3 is TGTGCTAGTGGCCGGGGGGGGAAGTTTGAGACCCAGTACTTC.

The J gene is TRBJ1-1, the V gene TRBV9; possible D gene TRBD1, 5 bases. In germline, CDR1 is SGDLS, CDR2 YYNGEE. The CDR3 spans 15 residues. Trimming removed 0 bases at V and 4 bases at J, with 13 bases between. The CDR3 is CASSVGWTPLTEAFF. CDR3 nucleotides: TGTGCCAGCAGCGTAGGGTGGACACCGCTCACTGAAGCTTTCTTT. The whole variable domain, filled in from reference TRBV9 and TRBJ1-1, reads DSGVTQTPKHLITATGQRVTLRCSPRSGDLSVYWYQQSLDQGLQFLIQYYNGEERAKGNILERFSAQQFPDLHSELNLSSLELGDSALYFCASSVGWTPLTEAFFGQGTRLTVV.

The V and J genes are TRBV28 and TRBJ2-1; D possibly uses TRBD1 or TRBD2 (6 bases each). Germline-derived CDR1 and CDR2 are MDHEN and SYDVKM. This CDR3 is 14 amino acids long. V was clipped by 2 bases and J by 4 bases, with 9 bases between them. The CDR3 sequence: CASSLGGPYNEQFF. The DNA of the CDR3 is TGTGCCAGCAGTTTAGGGGGGCCATACAATGAGCAGTTCTTC. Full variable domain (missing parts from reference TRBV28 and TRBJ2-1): DVKVTQSSRYLVKRTGEKVFLECVQDMDHENMFWYRQDPGLGLRLIYFSYDVKMKEKGDIPEGYSVSREKKERFSLILESASTNQTSMYLCASSLGGPYNEQFFGPGTRLTVL.

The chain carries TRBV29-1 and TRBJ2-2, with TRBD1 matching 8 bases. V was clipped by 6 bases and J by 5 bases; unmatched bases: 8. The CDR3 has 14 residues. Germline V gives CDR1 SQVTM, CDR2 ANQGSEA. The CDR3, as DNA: TGCAGCGTCGCGGGACAGGACTGGACCGGGGAGCTGTTTTTT. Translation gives CSVAGQDWTGELFF.

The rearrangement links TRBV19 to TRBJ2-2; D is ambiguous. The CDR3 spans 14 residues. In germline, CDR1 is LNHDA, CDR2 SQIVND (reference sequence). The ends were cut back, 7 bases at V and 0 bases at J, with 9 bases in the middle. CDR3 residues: CASTASANTGELFF. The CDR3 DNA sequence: TGTGCCAGTACCGCCAGTGCGAACACCGGGGAGCTGTTTTTT.

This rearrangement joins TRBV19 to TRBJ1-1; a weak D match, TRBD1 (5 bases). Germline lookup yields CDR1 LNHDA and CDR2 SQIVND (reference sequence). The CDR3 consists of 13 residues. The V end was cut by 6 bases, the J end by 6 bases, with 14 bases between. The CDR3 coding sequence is TGTGCCAGTAGAATCGTCGGGGGTCCTGAAGCTTTCTTT. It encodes CASRIVGGPEAFF.

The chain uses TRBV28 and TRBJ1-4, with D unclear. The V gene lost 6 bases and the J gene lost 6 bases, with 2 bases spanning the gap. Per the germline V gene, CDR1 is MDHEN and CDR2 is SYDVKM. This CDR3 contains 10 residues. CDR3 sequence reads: CASRDEKLFF. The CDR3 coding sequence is TGTGCCAGCAGAGATGAAAAACTGTTTTTT.

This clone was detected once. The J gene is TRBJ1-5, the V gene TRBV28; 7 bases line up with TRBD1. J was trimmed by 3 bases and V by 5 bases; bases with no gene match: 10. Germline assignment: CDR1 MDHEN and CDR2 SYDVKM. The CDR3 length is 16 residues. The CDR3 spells CASSPHWGTDNQPQHF. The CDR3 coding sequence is TGTGCCAGCAGTCCGCATTGGGGGACAGACAATCAGCCCCAGCATTTT.

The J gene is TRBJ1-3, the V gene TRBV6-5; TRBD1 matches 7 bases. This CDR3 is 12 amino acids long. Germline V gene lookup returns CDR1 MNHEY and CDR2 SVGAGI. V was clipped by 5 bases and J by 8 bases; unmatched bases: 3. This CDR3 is CASSRQGDTIYF. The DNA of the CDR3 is TGTGCCAGCAGTCGCCAGGGGGACACCATATATTTT.

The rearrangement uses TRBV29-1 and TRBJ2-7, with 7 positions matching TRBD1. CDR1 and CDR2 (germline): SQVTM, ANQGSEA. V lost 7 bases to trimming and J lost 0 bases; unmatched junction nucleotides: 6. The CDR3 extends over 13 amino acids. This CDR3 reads CSAGDSASYEQYF. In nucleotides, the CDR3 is TGCAGCGCTGGGGACAGCGCCTCCTACGAGCAGTACTTC.

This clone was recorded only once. The CDR3 DNA reads TGTGCCAGCAGCTTACCTGACATTTTCTACGAGCAGTACTTC. Translating it yields CASSLPDIFYEQYF. The chain is built from TRBV7-2 and TRBJ2-7; D remains ambiguous. Looked up from germline, CDR1 is SGHTA and CDR2 is FQGNSA. V lost 2 bases, J lost 3 bases, and 11 bases lay in between. The CDR3 runs to 14 residues.

Here the CDR3 DNA reads TGTGCCAGCGCTAGCCTAGCGGGAGGGCCAAGAAATGAGCAGTTCTTC. It encodes CASASLAGGPRNEQFF. This sequence joins TRBV6-4 and TRBJ2-1, with 12 bases that match TRBD2. Germline CDR1 MRHNA, CDR2 SNTAGT. This CDR3 has 16 amino acids. J was trimmed by 7 bases and V by 8 bases; bases with no gene match: 12.

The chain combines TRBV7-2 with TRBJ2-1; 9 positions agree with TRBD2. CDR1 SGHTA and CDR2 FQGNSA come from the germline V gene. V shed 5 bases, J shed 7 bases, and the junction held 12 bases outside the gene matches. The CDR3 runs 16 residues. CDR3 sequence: CASSAPGTSITNEQFF. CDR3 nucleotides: TGTGCCAGCAGCGCCCCCGGGACTAGCATAACGAATGAGCAGTTCTTC.

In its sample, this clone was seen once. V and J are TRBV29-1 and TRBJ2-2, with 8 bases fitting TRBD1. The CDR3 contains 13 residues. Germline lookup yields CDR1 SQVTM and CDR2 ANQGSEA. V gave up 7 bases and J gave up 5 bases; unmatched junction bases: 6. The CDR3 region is CSARQGRTGELFF. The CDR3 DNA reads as TGCAGCGCCAGACAGGGGCGGACCGGGGAGCTGTTTTTT.

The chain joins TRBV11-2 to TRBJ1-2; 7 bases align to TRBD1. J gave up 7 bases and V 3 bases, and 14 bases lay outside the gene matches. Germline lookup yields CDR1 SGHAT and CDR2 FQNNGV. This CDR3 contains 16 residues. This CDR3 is CASSFAPSGGGFGYTF. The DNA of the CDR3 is TGTGCCAGCAGCTTCGCCCCTTCGGGAGGGGGCTTTGGCTACACCTTC.

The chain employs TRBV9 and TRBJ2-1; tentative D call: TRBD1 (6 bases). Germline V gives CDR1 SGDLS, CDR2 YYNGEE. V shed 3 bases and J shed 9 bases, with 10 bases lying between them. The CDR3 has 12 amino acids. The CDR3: CASSEGEGEQFF. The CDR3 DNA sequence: TGTGCCAGCAGCGAGGGGGAAGGTGAGCAGTTCTTC.

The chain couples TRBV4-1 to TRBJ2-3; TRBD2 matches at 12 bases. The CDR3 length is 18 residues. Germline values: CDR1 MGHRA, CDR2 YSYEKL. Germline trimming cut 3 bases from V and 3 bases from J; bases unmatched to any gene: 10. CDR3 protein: CASSHASGGAGGTDTQYF. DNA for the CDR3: TGCGCCAGCAGCCATGCTAGCGGGGGGGCAGGAGGAACAGATACGCAGTATTTT.

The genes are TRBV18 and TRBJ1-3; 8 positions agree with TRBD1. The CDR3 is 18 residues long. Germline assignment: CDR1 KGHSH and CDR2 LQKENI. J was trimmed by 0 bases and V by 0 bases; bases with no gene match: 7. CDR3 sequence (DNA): TGTGCCAGCTCACCACCTATGGGGACAGGCTACTCTGGAAACACCATATATTTT. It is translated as CASSPPMGTGYSGNTIYF.

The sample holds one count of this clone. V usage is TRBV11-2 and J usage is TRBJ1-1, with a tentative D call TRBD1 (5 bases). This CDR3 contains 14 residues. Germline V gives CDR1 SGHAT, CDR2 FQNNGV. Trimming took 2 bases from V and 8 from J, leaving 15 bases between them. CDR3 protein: CASSLKPRQPEAFF. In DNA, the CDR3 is TGTGCCAGCAGCTTAAAACCTCGACAGCCCGAAGCTTTCTTT.